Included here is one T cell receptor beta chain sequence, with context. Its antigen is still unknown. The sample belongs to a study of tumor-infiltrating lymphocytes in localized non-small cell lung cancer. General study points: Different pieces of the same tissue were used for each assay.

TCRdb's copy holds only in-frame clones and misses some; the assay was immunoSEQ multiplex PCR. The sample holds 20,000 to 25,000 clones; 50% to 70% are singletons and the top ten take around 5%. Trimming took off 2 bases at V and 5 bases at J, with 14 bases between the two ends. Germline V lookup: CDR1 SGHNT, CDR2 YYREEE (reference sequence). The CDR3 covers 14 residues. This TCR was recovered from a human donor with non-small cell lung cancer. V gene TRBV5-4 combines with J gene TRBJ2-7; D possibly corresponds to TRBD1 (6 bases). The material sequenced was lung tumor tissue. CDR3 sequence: CASSLQGRVHEQYF. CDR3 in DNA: TGTGCCAGCAGCTTACAGGGAAGAGTGCACGAGCAGTACTTC.